The 16 T cell receptor beta chains below come from one sample, sequenced in a study of blood T cell repertoires in COVID-19. The table came from immunoSEQ multiplex PCR; TCRdb's copy has only in-frame clones and leaves some out. The sample shows about 94,000 clones, approximately 80% of them seen only once. Specimen: peripheral blood. All receptors come from a human donor in a cohort sampled during active COVID-19.

This chain connects TRBV25-1 to TRBJ2-1; perhaps TRBD1 as D (6 bases). Germline V gene data show CDR1 as MGHDK and CDR2 as SYGVNS. V dropped 3 bases and J dropped 9 bases, with 9 bases sitting between them. The CDR3 is 12 residues long. CDR3 in DNA: TGTGCCAGCAGTGAGAGGGGGTTTGAGCAGTTCTTC. It encodes CASSERGFEQFF.

This clone was counted only a few times. The rearrangement joins TRBV5-1 to TRBJ1-1; weak D call: TRBD1 (6 bases). Germline values: CDR1 SGHRS, CDR2 YFSETQ. The CDR3 spans 13 residues. With 0 bases removed from V and 11 bases from J, the gap between germline ends came to 14 bases. The chain's CDR3 is CASSLDRAMGAFF. DNA for the CDR3: TGCGCCAGCAGCTTGGACAGGGCTATGGGGGCTTTCTTT.

V and J are TRBV9 and TRBJ2-1; tentatively, D is TRBD2 (6 bases). V lost 4 bases, J lost 4 bases, and 18 bases lay in between. The CDR3 runs 16 residues. Germline values: CDR1 SGDLS, CDR2 YYNGEE. CDR3 loop: CASSSPHGTLYNEQFF. The CDR3 DNA is TGTGCCAGCAGCAGCCCCCATGGGACTTTATACAATGAGCAGTTCTTC.

The rearrangement joins TRBV29-1 to TRBJ2-7; 8 nucleotides line up with TRBD2. The CDR3 sequence is 12 residues long. With V trimmed by 6 bases and J by 6 bases, 7 bases remained unmatched. Germline CDR1 reads SQVTM; CDR2 reads ANQGSEA. CDR3 amino acids: CSVRITSGEQYF. The CDR3 bases are TGCAGCGTCCGAATAACTAGCGGCGAGCAGTACTTC.

The gene calls are TRBV11-2 and TRBJ2-3, with 7 nucleotides matching TRBD2. The CDR3 runs 16 residues. The germline CDR1 and CDR2 sequences are SGHAT and FQNNGV. The V and J ends lost 1 base and 4 bases, in that order; junction bases with no gene match: 8. The CDR3 spells CASSLGWREYPDTQYF. For the CDR3, the DNA is TGTGCCAGCAGCTTAGGGTGGCGGGAGTACCCAGATACGCAGTATTTT.

In this sample, this clone turned up a few times. The chain links TRBV24-1 to TRBJ1-2; D gene ambiguous. The CDR3 runs to 14 residues. The V end was cut by 5 bases, the J end by 8 bases, with 17 bases between. CDR1 is KGHDR, CDR2 SFDVKD, per germline. The CDR3 sequence is CATSASRAPGGYTF. CDR3 DNA: TGTGCCACCAGTGCCTCGAGGGCCCCGGGCGGCTACACCTTC.

V and J are TRBV20-1 and TRBJ2-1, with 15 bases lining up with TRBD2. The CDR3 sequence is 14 residues long. V shed 3 bases and J 8 bases; nucleotides not matched to a gene: 2. In germline, CDR1 is DFQATT, CDR2 SNEGSKA (reference sequence). This CDR3 reads CSASGLAGGDEQFF. CDR3 coding DNA: TGCAGTGCTAGTGGACTAGCGGGAGGGGATGAGCAGTTCTTC.

This chain joins TRBV24-1 and TRBJ2-5, with D unclear. Germline V gives CDR1 KGHDR, CDR2 SFDVKD. Trimming left V 4 bases short and J 1 base short, with 12 bases between. The CDR3 runs 15 residues. CDR3 coding DNA: TGTGCCACCAGTGACGCTGTCCCCAGCCAAGAGACCCAGTACTTC. Protein sequence: CATSDAVPSQETQYF.

The genes are TRBV29-1 and TRBJ2-3; 8 positions match TRBD2. J lost 0 bases, V lost 4 bases, and 6 bases had no gene match. The germline gives CDR1 SQVTM, CDR2 ANQGSEA. The CDR3 has 15 amino acids. The CDR3 region is CSVVRASGSTDTQYF. The CDR3 nucleotides are TGCAGCGTTGTGAGGGCTAGCGGGAGCACAGATACGCAGTATTTT.

The chain recombines TRBV7-8 with TRBJ2-3; no clear D. CDR1 SGHVS and CDR2 FQNEAQ come from the germline V gene. Trimming cost V 0 bases and J 2 bases, with 12 bases left between them. The CDR3 covers 16 residues. DNA for the CDR3: TGTGCCAGCAGCTTAGCCCGTGGGCAGGTCACAGATACGCAGTATTTT. Its translation is CASSLARGQVTDTQYF.

This clone was counted a single time. The rearrangement joins TRBV5-5 to TRBJ2-1; 9 bases align to TRBD1. The CDR3 runs 20 residues. V trimming: 4 bases; J trimming: 4 bases; junction bases outside the gene matches: 21. In germline, CDR1 is SGHKS, CDR2 YYEKEE (reference sequence). CDR3 sequence (DNA): TGTGCCAGCAGCATACATCCGGGACAGGGAGATTATAGTGGTTACAATGAGCAGTTCTTC. This gives the protein CASSIHPGQGDYSGYNEQFF.

The V call is TRBV29-1, the J call TRBJ2-1, with 10 nucleotides matching TRBD2. Germline trimming cut 4 bases from V and 1 base from J; bases unmatched to any gene: 10. The CDR3 spans 17 residues. Germline V lookup: CDR1 SQVTM, CDR2 ANQGSEA. CDR3 nucleotide sequence: TGCAGCGTTGTTCTCGGTAGCGGGAGGATGTCCTACAATGAGCAGTTCTTC. Protein product: CSVVLGSGRMSYNEQFF.

The genes are TRBV7-9 and TRBJ2-1; maybe TRBD2 (5 bases). V was shortened by 6 bases and J by 4 bases, with 10 bases between the two germline ends. The CDR3 consists of 13 residues. Germline loops: CDR1 SEHNR, CDR2 FQNEAQ (reference sequence). This chain's CDR3 is CASRLGQYNEQFF. In nucleotides, the CDR3 is TGTGCCAGCAGACTAGGGCAGTACAATGAGCAGTTCTTC.

The CDR3: CASSTQTNEQFF. DNA of the CDR3: TGTGCCAGCAGTACACAGACCAATGAGCAGTTCTTC. The chain recombines TRBV6-2 or TRBV6-3 with TRBJ2-1; no clear D. The CDR3 is made up of 12 amino acids. Germline CDR1 reads MNHEY; CDR2 reads SVGEGT. The germline V and J ends were trimmed by 5 bases and 6 bases, with 8 bases remaining between them.

This sequence joins TRBV24-1 and TRBJ1-3; the match to TRBD1 covers 9 bases. The CDR3 length is 15 residues. J was trimmed by 2 bases and V by 4 bases; bases with no gene match: 2. Germline V gives CDR1 KGHDR, CDR2 SFDVKD. CDR3 bases: TGTGCCACCAGTGAGACAGGGGGGACTGGAAACACCATATATTTT. It is translated as CATSETGGTGNTIYF.

The chain uses TRBV28 and TRBJ2-3; 16 bases fit TRBD2. Losses at the gene ends were 1 base for V and 9 bases for J; bases not matched to a gene: 7. Germline values: CDR1 MDHEN, CDR2 SYDVKM. The CDR3 is 17 amino acids. This CDR3 reads CASSLSGLAGGLTTQYF. CDR3 nucleotide sequence: TGTGCCAGCAGTTTATCGGGACTAGCGGGAGGGCTGACCACGCAGTATTTT.